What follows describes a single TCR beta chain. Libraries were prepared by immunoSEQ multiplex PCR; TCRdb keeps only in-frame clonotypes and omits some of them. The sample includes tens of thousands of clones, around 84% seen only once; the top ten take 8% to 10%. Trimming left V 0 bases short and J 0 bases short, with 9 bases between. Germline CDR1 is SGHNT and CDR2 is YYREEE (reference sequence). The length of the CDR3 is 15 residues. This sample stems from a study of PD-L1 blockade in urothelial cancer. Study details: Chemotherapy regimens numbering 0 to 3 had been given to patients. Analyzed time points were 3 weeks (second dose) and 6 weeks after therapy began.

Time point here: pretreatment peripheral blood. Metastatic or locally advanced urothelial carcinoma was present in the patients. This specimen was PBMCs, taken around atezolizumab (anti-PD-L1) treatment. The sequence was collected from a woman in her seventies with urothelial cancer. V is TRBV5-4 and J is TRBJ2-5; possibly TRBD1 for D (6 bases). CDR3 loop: CASSLGQGYQETQYF. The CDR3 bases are TGTGCCAGCAGCTTGGGGCAGGGGTACCAAGAGACCCAGTACTTC.